Included here is one T cell receptor beta chain sequence, with context. Which antigen it targets is not known. No clone much larger than this one lies a single base away; base qualities are absent. To sequence the TCRbeta CDR3 region, genomic DNA was isolated from the sorted cells. TCRbeta CDR3 regions were sequenced using the immunoSEQ Assay. TCRdb re-hosts the immuneACCESS table, in-frame sequences only. Its copies lack some clones; in the studies checked, an unresolved V gene accounts for under half of them, and the cause for the rest is not known. The sample table records approximately 77,000 clones; approximately 86% of these occur just once. The ten largest make up 1.5% to 2% of the sample. Patients with a history of autoimmune disease or receiving systemic immunosuppression were excluded from the trial. Peripheral blood for TCR sequencing was collected from all dose cohorts at baseline, on cycle 4 day 1, and on cycle 7 day 1. Samples were obtained from an open-label, multicenter, first-in-human phase I dose-escalation trial of ivuxolimab. Adults with locally advanced or metastatic melanoma, renal cell, hepatocellular, or head and neck squamous cell carcinoma were enrolled in the trial. Before TCR sequencing, CD4+ T cells and CD8+ T cells were sorted from peripheral blood as separate populations.

The source of the sample is a study of OX40 agonist ivuxolimab in advanced cancers. Regarding the complete study: Ivuxolimab was an agonistic, fully human IgG2 monoclonal antibody directed against OX40 (CD134), a costimulatory receptor. Intravenous ivuxolimab was administered to patients every 2 weeks at six dose levels: 0.01, 0.1, 0.3, 1.5, 3 and 10 mg/kg. Of the approximately 54 dose-escalation patients, hepatocellular carcinoma was present in about 20, melanoma in around 15, renal cell carcinoma in 9 and head and neck cancer in 9. The dose-escalation cohort was roughly 80% male with a mean age of around 62 years, ranging from roughly 20 to 80. Patients were allowed to have had prior anti-PD-1, anti-PD-L1 or anti-CTLA-4 therapy, and less than 45% of the dose-escalation patients had previously received checkpoint inhibitors. Partial responses occurred in three dose-escalation patients: two with cutaneous melanoma and one with hepatocellular carcinoma. Peripheral TCRbeta sequencing aimed to test whether ivuxolimab altered TCR sequence diversity and caused clonal T-cell expansion. The paper describes the monotherapy dose-escalation part (N of about 57 patients) of the phase I trial of ivuxolimab.

Study-level results and caveats: In the 0.1-3.0 mg/kg groups, partial responders had among the lowest normalized peripheral clonal expansion, particularly in CD8+ T cells. Low levels of normalized T-cell clonal expansion were also seen in some patients who did not respond. Which antigens the clonally expanded peripheral T cells were specific for was not determined. At doses of 0.1 to 3.0 mg/kg, clonal expansion of both CD4+ and CD8+ blood T cells was observed from baseline to week 6. On average, CD8+ T cells showed more expanded clones than CD4+ T cells after ivuxolimab.

V and J lose 0 bases and 4 bases, and a span of 15 bases separates them. Sequences LNHNV (CDR1) and YYDKDF (CDR2) are obtained from the germline V gene (reference sequence). The CDR3 measures 16 amino acids from cysteine to phenylalanine. The CDR3 DNA has 48 bases and is translated from base 1. This clonotype was obtained from an adult with an advanced solid tumor such as melanoma, head and neck, liver or kidney cancer. The source was CD4+ or CD8+ T cells sorted from blood, collected in a trial of the OX40 agonist ivuxolimab. The chain links TRBV15 with TRBJ1-2; TRBD1 is a weak D gene call, 5 bases matching. The DNA sequence is as follows: TGTGCCACCAGCAGAGATCGGGGGGGATCCACCTATGGCTACACCTTC. The resulting protein is CATSRDRGGSTYGYTF. This CDR3, with the reference TRBV15 and TRBJ1-2 proteins standing in past its ends, gives the full variable domain DAMVIQNPRYQVTQFGKPVTLSCSQTLNHNVMYWYQQKSSQAPKLLFHYYDKDFNNEADTPDNFQSRRPNTSFCFLDIRSPGLGDTAMYLCATSRDRGGSTYGYTFGSGTRLTVV.